The T cell receptor beta chain under discussion was sequenced for a study of cytomegalovirus exposure and HLA in healthy donors. The CDR3 has 13 residues. The V end lost 9 bases, the J end lost 2 bases, and 11 bases lay between the germline ends. Germline values: CDR1 MNHNY, CDR2 SVGAGI (reference sequence). The PCR ran on 60 Vbeta and 13 Jbeta primers. Here immunoSEQ multiplex PCR was the method, and the copy in TCRdb shows in-frame clones only, minus some. Altogether roughly 160,000 clones are present, 75% to 90% being singletons, with the ten largest covering under 3%. The clonotype comes from a male donor in good health and CMV-seronegative. This chain uses TRBV6-6 with TRBJ1-3, with D uncertain. Specimen: PBMCs. CDR3 amino acids: CASPDSTGNTIYF. The CDR3 DNA sequence: TGTGCCAGTCCGGACTCTACTGGAAACACCATATATTTT.